The 30 T cell receptor beta chains reported below all come from one sample, sequenced in a study of T cells in Graves' hyperthyroidism and ophthalmopathy. Amplification of TCR beta CDR3 regions was performed using RNA transcripts as template. First-round RT-PCR of the TCR CDR3 relied on the HTBI primer set. A single record per CDR3 protein comes from TCRdb applying MiXCR to the multiplex PCR reads. Of under 350,000 distinct CDR3 sequences detected, less than 30% appear once; the ten largest clones hold around 28%. The specimen was blood. The receptor source for this set is a man in his forties with Graves' hyperthyroidism that later progressed to Graves' ophthalmopathy.

This clonotype was found many times. J is TRBJ1-1 and V is TRBV19, with 8 nucleotides matching TRBD1. This CDR3 has 13 amino acids. Germline-derived CDR1 and CDR2 are LNHDA and SQIVND (reference sequence). V lost 5 bases, J lost 6 bases, and 5 bases stayed unmatched. CDR3: CASSLVQGAEAFF. In nucleotides, the CDR3 is TGTGCCAGTAGTCTCGTACAGGGGGCTGAAGCTTTCTTT.

The sample holds a few counts of this clonotype. The V and J genes are TRBV6-1 and TRBJ2-7; D is uncertain. The CDR3 runs to 13 residues. The V gene's germline CDR1 is MNHNS and CDR2 SASEGT. The germline V and J ends were trimmed by 4 bases and 3 bases, with 10 bases remaining between them. The CDR3 is CASSGPMNYEQYF. The CDR3 region has the DNA TGTGCCAGCAGTGGTCCTATGAACTACGAGCAGTACTTC.

This clonotype appeared many times. This chain links TRBV11-2 with TRBJ1-1; 8 bases align to TRBD1. Per germline, CDR1 SGHAT and CDR2 FQNNGV. There are 15 residues in the CDR3. The V segment lost 4 bases and the J segment 3 bases; nucleotides outside the gene matches: 7. CDR3 nucleotides: TGTGCCAGCAGCTCACCAGTACAGGGGGACACTGAAGCTTTCTTT. Its translation is CASSSPVQGDTEAFF.

The sample holds many counts of this clonotype. The CDR3 nucleotides are TGTGCCAGCAGGGACGCGGGCAGGTATGAGCTCGGCCAAGAGACCCAGTACTTC. Translation: CASRDAGRYELGQETQYF. This chain uses TRBV5-6 with TRBJ2-5, with a weak D call TRBD2 (5 bases). Germline V gene sequence: CDR1 SGHDT, CDR2 YYEEEE. CDR3 size: 18 residues. Between the trimmed V and J ends, which lost 5 bases and 1 base, there was a span of 24 bases. The entire variable domain, with the rest obtained from reference TRBV5-6 and TRBJ2-5, is as follows: DAGVTQSPTHLIKTRGQQVTLRCSPKSGHDTVSWYQQALGQGPQFIFQYYEEEERQRGNFPDRFSGHQFPNYSSELNVNALLLGDSALYLCASRDAGRYELGQETQYFGPGTRLLVL.

This clonotype was observed at least ten times. V is TRBV24-1 and J is TRBJ2-7; D is unclear. The V gene's germline CDR1 is KGHDR and CDR2 SFDVKD. V was trimmed by 2 bases and J by 3 bases, leaving 7 bases between them. The CDR3 has 13 residues. DNA of the CDR3: TGTGCCACCAGTGATTATAACGGCTACGAGCAGTACTTC. It codes for CATSDYNGYEQYF.

This clonotype was counted many times. This rearrangement joins TRBV29-1 to TRBJ1-1; no reliable D call. There are 13 residues in the CDR3. Germline V gene data show CDR1 as SQVTM and CDR2 as ANQGSEA. Trimming removed 5 bases from V and 0 bases from J, with 10 bases in between. For the CDR3, the DNA is TGCAGCGTTTTGGCCCCGCTGAACACTGAAGCTTTCTTT. Encoded protein: CSVLAPLNTEAFF.

This clonotype was observed at least ten times. The genes are TRBV5-4 and TRBJ2-2; D is unclear. The V gene's germline CDR1 is SGHNT and CDR2 YYREEE (reference sequence). The length of the CDR3 is 15 residues. Deletions cut 2 bases from V and 7 bases from J, with 15 bases between. CDR3 nucleotides: TGTGCCAGCAGCTTCCCTGTCGCTGGGATCGGGGAGCTGTTTTTT. Residues: CASSFPVAGIGELFF.

This clonotype was counted ten times or more. The chain combines TRBV7-2 with TRBJ1-2, with D possibly being TRBD1 (5 bases). CDR3 size: 14 residues. Trimming shortened V by 1 base and J by 8 bases, and 14 bases separated the two germline ends. Germline CDR1 and CDR2: SGHTA and FQGNSA. The CDR3 nucleotides read TGTGCCAGCAGCTTAGGGTTGGCAGGGCGAGGCTACACCTTC. Translating gives CASSLGLAGRGYTF.

This clonotype was picked up many times. This chain links TRBV6-2 or TRBV6-3 with TRBJ1-2, with TRBD1 matching over 7 bases. Losses at the gene ends were 10 bases for V and 3 bases for J; bases not matched to a gene: 5. CDR3 length: 12 amino acids. The germline CDR1 and CDR2 sequences are MNHEY and SVGEGT. The CDR3 loop reads CATQQGHYGYTF. Written as DNA, the CDR3 is TGTGCCACCCAACAGGGGCACTATGGCTACACCTTC.

In this sample, this clonotype turned up many times. This chain links TRBV11-2 with TRBJ1-5; no clear D. The ends were cut back, 1 base at V and 3 bases at J, with 10 bases in the middle. Looked up from germline, CDR1 is SGHAT and CDR2 is FQNNGV. This CDR3 is built from 15 residues. The CDR3 sequence is CASSLGRAHNQPQHF. The DNA for the CDR3 is TGTGCCAGCAGCTTAGGCAGAGCCCACAATCAGCCCCAGCATTTT.

This clonotype was counted ten times or more. This chain connects TRBV20-1 to TRBJ1-2, with 8 bases fitting TRBD1. Unmatched junction bases numbered 6, after V lost 3 bases and J lost 6 bases. Germline V lookup: CDR1 DFQATT, CDR2 SNEGSKA (reference sequence). CDR3 length: 13 residues. The CDR3: CSASRGQADGYTF. In DNA form, the CDR3 reads TGCAGTGCTAGCAGGGGGCAAGCGGATGGCTACACCTTC.

This clonotype was observed at least ten times. The chain links TRBV10-3 to TRBJ2-7, with 8 bases matching TRBD2. Per the germline V gene, CDR1 is ENHRY and CDR2 is SYGVKD. CDR3 length: 13 residues. After removal of 8 bases from V and 6 bases from J, the junction contained 9 bases not matched to a gene. CDR3 in DNA: TGTGCCATCTGGAGTAGCGGGACTGTCGAGCAGTACTTC. The encoded protein is CAIWSSGTVEQYF.

This clonotype was seen many times. CDR3 sequence reads: CSVVGLTKMNTEAFF. DNA for the CDR3: TGCAGCGTTGTGGGCCTCACCAAAATGAACACTGAAGCTTTCTTT. The chain combines TRBV29-1 with TRBJ1-1; no clear D gene. Per the germline V gene, CDR1 is SQVTM and CDR2 is ANQGSEA. The CDR3 has 15 amino acids. Trimming left V 4 bases short and J 0 bases short, with 15 bases between.

The rearrangement uses TRBV27 and TRBJ2-7, with TRBD2 identical over 9 bases. The CDR3 covers 14 residues. After removal of 9 bases from V and 3 bases from J, the junction contained 9 bases not matched to a gene. The germline gives CDR1 MNHEY, CDR2 SMNVEV (reference sequence). The CDR3 here is CASKGAGGRYEQYF. CDR3 coding DNA: TGTGCCAGTAAAGGCGCGGGGGGGCGCTACGAGCAGTACTTC.

In its sample, this clonotype was seen many times. J is TRBJ2-7 and V is TRBV5-1; 13 nucleotides match TRBD2. Germline values: CDR1 SGHRS, CDR2 YFSETQ. V lost 0 bases to trimming and J lost 1 base; unmatched junction nucleotides: 10. CDR3 length: 19 residues. The CDR3 nucleotides read TGCGCCAGCAGCTTGGGAACTAGCGGGAGGGCCACGTCTTCCTACGAGCAGTACTTC. Translating it yields CASSLGTSGRATSSYEQYF.

This clonotype was observed at least ten times. CDR3 coding DNA: TGTGCCAGCAGCCCGGGACAGACCTACGAGCAGTACTTC. It specifies CASSPGQTYEQYF. V usage is TRBV7-8 and J usage is TRBJ2-7; 7 bases align to TRBD1. J lost 2 bases, V lost 5 bases, and 3 bases had no gene match. There are 13 residues in the CDR3. Germline CDR1 and CDR2: SGHVS and FQNEAQ.

V usage is TRBV2 and J usage is TRBJ2-3; D is unresolved. The CDR3 has 11 amino acids. CDR1 is SNHLY and CDR2 is FYNNEI in the germline V gene. V gave up 10 bases and J gave up 7 bases, with 12 bases separating them. The CDR3 is CATDDGNTQYF. The CDR3 DNA reads TGTGCCACCGACGATGGGAATACGCAGTATTTT.

This clonotype has at least ten counts. The J gene is TRBJ2-4, the V gene TRBV29-1; 7 bases are shared with TRBD2. Germline values: CDR1 SQVTM, CDR2 ANQGSEA. The CDR3 spans 12 residues. After removal of 6 bases from V and 8 bases from J, the junction contained 7 bases not matched to a gene. The CDR3 DNA is TGCAGCGTCCAAACCCGGGGGGACATTCAGTACTTC. Its protein is CSVQTRGDIQYF.

This clonotype was detected many times. The chain links TRBV11-2 to TRBJ1-2; TRBD1 is a possible D gene (5 bases). This CDR3 has 13 amino acids. Germline lookup yields CDR1 SGHAT and CDR2 FQNNGV. Trimming cost V 0 bases and J 13 bases, with 15 bases left between them. In nucleotides, the CDR3 is TGTGCCAGCAGCTTAGATCTCCGTGGGGGAGGCACCTTC. This encodes CASSLDLRGGGTF.

This clonotype was detected many times. The CDR3 protein is CSAISQGNEQYF. The DNA of the CDR3 is TGCAGTGCTATCTCACAGGGGAACGAGCAGTACTTC. This sequence joins TRBV20-1 and TRBJ2-7, with TRBD1 identical over 7 bases. After removal of 4 bases from V and 5 bases from J, the junction contained 5 bases not matched to a gene. The CDR3 loop spans 12 amino acids. The germline CDR1 and CDR2 sequences are DFQATT and SNEGSKA (reference sequence).

This clonotype has a count of ten or more. The chain combines TRBV25-1 with TRBJ1-2; a weak D match, TRBD1 (6 bases). Trimming removed 4 bases from V and 8 bases from J, with 11 bases in between. There are 12 residues in the CDR3. CDR1 and CDR2 (germline): MGHDK, SYGVNS. This CDR3 is CASSVGDTGYTF. The CDR3 nucleotides read TGTGCCAGCAGTGTGGGGGACACCGGCTACACCTTC.

This clonotype was counted ten times or more. This sequence joins TRBV6-2 or TRBV6-3 and TRBJ2-7; 12 nucleotides agree with TRBD2. Trimming cost V 5 bases and J 2 bases; bases outside gene matches: 10. CDR3 length: 17 amino acids. CDR1 is MNHEY and CDR2 is SVGEGT in the germline V gene. CDR3 sequence: CASSKSTSGRYAYEQYF. CDR3 in DNA: TGTGCCAGCAGTAAATCGACTAGCGGGAGATACGCCTACGAGCAGTACTTC.

This clonotype has a handful of counts. This rearrangement joins TRBV6-5 to TRBJ2-5, with D possibly matching TRBD1 (6 bases). Germline V gene lookup returns CDR1 MNHEY and CDR2 SVGAGI. With 0 bases removed from V and 1 base from J, the gap between germline ends came to 9 bases. This CDR3 is built from 15 residues. This chain's CDR3 is CASSYSRGSQETQYF. The CDR3 DNA sequence: TGTGCCAGCAGTTACTCGAGGGGGTCCCAAGAGACCCAGTACTTC.

The rearrangement links TRBV6-5 to TRBJ2-5, with D tentatively TRBD1 (5 bases). Trimming stripped 4 bases from V and 4 bases from J, with 16 bases between. The V gene's germline CDR1 is MNHEY and CDR2 SVGAGI. CDR3 length equals 15 residues. Written as DNA, the CDR3 is TGTGCCAGCAGTTTGACAGTGGGGATTCCAGAGACCCAGTACTTC. Its protein product is CASSLTVGIPETQYF.

This clonotype has a single count. The chain employs TRBV20-1 and TRBJ2-5; possible D gene TRBD2, 5 bases. With 6 bases removed from V and 6 bases from J, the gap between germline ends came to 8 bases. The CDR3 runs to 10 residues. CDR1 is DFQATT and CDR2 is SNEGSKA in the germline V gene (reference sequence). For the CDR3, the DNA is TGCAGTGCCCGGGGAAAGACCCAGTACTTC. Translated, it gives CSARGKTQYF.

V and J are TRBV6-1 and TRBJ2-6, with D maybe TRBD2 (6 bases). This CDR3 region has 16 residues. The germline CDR1 and CDR2 sequences are MNHNS and SASEGT. The germline V and J ends were trimmed by 6 bases and 0 bases, with 12 bases remaining between them. CDR3 protein: CASRRAGSSGANVLTF. CDR3 sequence (DNA): TGTGCCAGCAGGAGGGCGGGAAGCTCTGGGGCCAACGTCCTGACTTTC.

This clonotype was seen repeatedly, ten times or more. V and J are TRBV12-3 or TRBV12-4 and TRBJ2-2, with a weak D call TRBD1 (5 bases). V dropped 6 bases and J dropped 8 bases, with 10 bases sitting between them. This CDR3 is 12 amino acids long. CDR3 nucleotides: TGTGCCAGCAGAAGGGGATTTGGGGAGCTGTTTTTT. It is translated as CASRRGFGELFF.

This clonotype was seen repeatedly, ten times or more. Written as DNA, the CDR3 is TGTGCCAGTAGTCGGGGTCAAGTCGACCGACCCCAGCATTTT. It encodes CASSRGQVDRPQHF. V is TRBV19 and J is TRBJ1-5, with D unresolved. Germline assignment: CDR1 LNHDA and CDR2 SQIVND (reference sequence). Trimming stripped 5 bases from V and 10 bases from J, with 18 bases between. The CDR3 runs 14 residues.

The rearrangement links TRBV18 to TRBJ2-7, with D possibly TRBD2 on 6 matching bases. Germline V CDR1 and CDR2: KGHSH, LQKENI. V gave up 4 bases and J gave up 2 bases, with 15 bases separating them. This CDR3 region has 15 residues. CDR3 loop: CASSLEGSATYEQYF. CDR3 nucleotides: TGTGCCAGCTCACTGGAGGGGTCAGCCACCTACGAGCAGTACTTC.

This clonotype appeared many times. The J gene is TRBJ1-5, the V gene TRBV12-3 or TRBV12-4; 8 bases are a match to TRBD1. The CDR3 covers 15 residues. J was trimmed by 9 bases and V by 6 bases; bases with no gene match: 13. The CDR3 region has the DNA TGTGCCAGCAGATCCGGGACAGGCCCTCAATGGCCCCAGCATTTT. It encodes CASRSGTGPQWPQHF.